The 23 T cell receptor beta chains below were found in one sample sequenced in a study of early T cells in non-severe SARS-CoV-2 infection. One entry per CDR3 protein results from TCRdb running MiXCR on the 5' RACE reads. Found here are about 130,000 distinct CDR3 sequences, just under 15% of them singletons; the top ten hold 21%. The specimen was whole blood. Every receptor here comes from an adult who was a healthcare worker with PCR-confirmed SARS-CoV-2 infection or an uninfected control (not recorded which).

This clonotype was found a few times. The chain joins TRBV3-1 to TRBJ1-2, with D hard to call. The ends were cut back, 8 bases at V and 2 bases at J, with 9 bases in the middle. From germline, CDR1 is LGHDT and CDR2 YNNKEL (reference sequence). The CDR3 extends over 12 amino acids. The CDR3, as DNA: TGTGCCAGCCTCGACGGGAACTATGGCTACACCTTC. Translated: CASLDGNYGYTF.

This clonotype was seen more than once but under ten times. V usage is TRBV30 and J usage is TRBJ1-4, with D hard to call. Germline V gene sequence: CDR1 GTSNPN, CDR2 SVGIG (reference sequence). This CDR3 contains 12 residues. The V end was cut by 0 bases, the J end by 10 bases, with 9 bases between. The CDR3 here is CAWSVQRGKLFF. The CDR3 DNA reads TGTGCCTGGAGTGTTCAACGGGGAAAACTGTTTTTT.

This chain links TRBV12-3 or TRBV12-4 with TRBJ2-7, with 8 positions matching TRBD1. The CDR3 extends over 13 amino acids. With V trimmed by 9 bases and J by 0 bases, 4 bases remained unmatched. The CDR3 region has the DNA TGTGCCAGTAGACAGGGGAGCTCCTACGAGCAGTACTTC. Translating it yields CASRQGSSYEQYF.

The chain employs TRBV29-1 and TRBJ1-4; 7 positions agree with TRBD1. This CDR3 is built from 14 residues. Trimming took 7 bases from V and 4 from J; bases not matched to a gene: 9. Germline CDR1 and CDR2: SQVTM and ANQGSEA. CDR3 loop: CSASTGLINEKLFF. The CDR3 DNA follows: TGCAGCGCATCGACAGGGCTAATTAATGAAAAACTGTTTTTT.

This clonotype appeared a few times. In DNA, the CDR3 is TGCGCCACCCGTCCAGTCGGCACCGGGGAGCTGTTTTTT. Its translation: CATRPVGTGELFF. The chain employs TRBV5-1 and TRBJ2-2; D unclear. V lost 9 bases to trimming and J lost 4 bases, with 13 bases between them. The CDR3 runs 13 residues. Germline V gene lookup returns CDR1 SGHRS and CDR2 YFSETQ. The variable domain in full, with the rest retrieved from reference TRBV5-1 and TRBJ2-2, is KAGVTQTPRYLIKTRGQQVTLSCSPISGHRSVSWYQQTPGQGLQFLFEYFSETQRNKGNFPGRFSGRQFSNSRSEMNVSTLELGDSALYLCATRPVGTGELFFGEGSRLTVL.

This clonotype was counted ten times or more. The chain has TRBV3-1 and TRBJ2-5; no reliable D call. Germline CDR1 reads LGHDT; CDR2 reads YNNKEL (reference sequence). The CDR3 is 13 residues long. Trimming removed 3 bases from V and 4 bases from J, with 9 bases in between. DNA of the CDR3: TGTGCCAGCAGCCATATTAGTCTAGAGACCCAGTACTTC. This encodes CASSHISLETQYF.

The V call is TRBV11-2, the J call TRBJ2-5, with a tentative D call TRBD2 (6 bases). The V end lost 0 bases, the J end lost 7 bases, and 18 bases lay between the germline ends. The CDR3 loop spans 16 amino acids. CDR1 and CDR2 (germline): SGHAT, FQNNGV. The CDR3 DNA follows: TGTGCCAGCAGCTTAGAGCCTTCTAGCGCTGGGGGGACCCAGTACTTC. It codes for CASSLEPSSAGGTQYF.

This clonotype was observed many times. This chain connects TRBV20-1 to TRBJ1-5, with D perhaps TRBD1 (6 bases). The CDR3 has 15 residues. From germline, CDR1 is DFQATT and CDR2 SNEGSKA (reference sequence). The germline V and J ends were trimmed by 0 bases and 7 bases, with 16 bases remaining between them. The CDR3 DNA is TGCAGTGCTAGAGATGACAGGACGGAGGGGCAGCCCCAGCATTTT. It yields the protein CSARDDRTEGQPQHF.

This clonotype was observed a handful of times. This chain links TRBV12-3 or TRBV12-4 with TRBJ1-5; D possibly corresponds to TRBD1 (6 bases). The CDR3 is made up of 15 amino acids. The V gene lost 3 bases and the J gene lost 7 bases, with 16 bases spanning the gap. CDR3 protein: CASSFGGGGQQPQHF. The CDR3 region has the DNA TGTGCCAGCAGTTTCGGTGGGGGGGGGCAGCAGCCCCAGCATTTT.

This clonotype was seen a handful of times. This chain uses TRBV11-2 with TRBJ1-4, with TRBD1 identical over 10 bases. Per the germline V gene, CDR1 is SGHAT and CDR2 is FQNNGV. CDR3 length equals 16 residues. J gave up 8 bases and V 3 bases, and 9 bases lay outside the gene matches. The CDR3 sequence is CASSLAGTGAGEKLFF. Written as DNA, the CDR3 is TGTGCCAGCAGCTTGGCCGGGACAGGGGCAGGGGAAAAACTGTTTTTT.

The chain uses TRBV6-6 and TRBJ2-2; D remains ambiguous. The V gene lost 8 bases and the J gene lost 4 bases, with 17 bases spanning the gap. CDR1 is MNHNY, CDR2 SVGAGI, per germline (reference sequence). This CDR3 has 15 residues. CDR3 region: CASWDGWGTTGELFF. CDR3 in DNA: TGTGCCAGCTGGGATGGTTGGGGTACCACCGGGGAGCTGTTTTTT.

The V gene is TRBV7-6, the J gene TRBJ2-7, with 8 bases that match TRBD1. CDR3 length equals 15 residues. V gave up 3 bases and J gave up 6 bases; unmatched junction bases: 10. The germline V gene has CDR1 SGHVS and CDR2 FNYEAQ. This chain's CDR3 is CASSLGQGALSEQYF. CDR3 nucleotides: TGTGCCAGCAGCTTGGGCCAGGGGGCCCTCTCCGAGCAGTACTTC.

J is TRBJ2-4 and V is TRBV2; D gene uncertain. The CDR3 totals 11 residues. V lost 8 bases and J lost 9, with 11 bases in between. CDR1 is SNHLY, CDR2 FYNNEI, per germline. Here the CDR3 reads CASSPAVIQYF. In nucleotides, the CDR3 is TGTGCCAGCTCCCCCGCGGTCATTCAGTACTTC.

The J gene is TRBJ1-1, the V gene TRBV20-1; D not resolved. CDR1 and CDR2 from the germline V gene are DFQATT and SNEGSKA (reference sequence). Trimming pared 0 bases from V and 6 bases from J, leaving 14 bases between. This CDR3 spans 14 amino acids. The CDR3, as DNA: TGCAGTGCTAGAGATTCCCGCCGTAACCCTGAAGCTTTCTTT. Translation: CSARDSRRNPEAFF.

CDR3 amino acids: CASTSKGTGLPNEQFF. CDR3 DNA sequence: TGTGCCAGCACTTCGAAAGGGACAGGGCTCCCCAATGAGCAGTTCTTC. The V gene is TRBV7-8, the J gene TRBJ2-1, with 9 bases that match TRBD1. The V gene end was trimmed by 7 bases and the J gene end by 6 bases; junction bases not matched to a gene: 13. The CDR3 is made up of 16 amino acids. Germline CDR1 is SGHVS and CDR2 is FQNEAQ.

This clonotype was seen more than once but under ten times. V usage is TRBV30 and J usage is TRBJ2-1; 11 bases agree with TRBD1. The CDR3 spans 14 residues. Germline V gene data show CDR1 as GTSNPN and CDR2 as SVGIG (reference sequence). V lost 4 bases to trimming and J lost 7 bases; unmatched junction nucleotides: 6. Here the CDR3 reads CAWKGQGARNEQFF. The CDR3, as DNA: TGTGCCTGGAAAGGACAGGGGGCGCGTAATGAGCAGTTCTTC.

This clonotype was seen repeatedly, ten times or more. The V and J genes are TRBV28 and TRBJ2-1; D possibly uses TRBD1 or TRBD2 (5 bases each). Germline V gene sequence: CDR1 MDHEN, CDR2 SYDVKM. The CDR3 is 12 amino acids. Trimming took off 2 bases at V and 8 bases at J, with 7 bases between the two ends. CDR3 sequence (DNA): TGTGCCAGCAGTTTAACGGGGCATGAGCAGTTCTTC. This codes for CASSLTGHEQFF.

This clonotype was observed a handful of times. CDR3 protein: CASSQDRVTSEQYF. The CDR3 DNA is TGCGCCAGCAGCCAAGACAGGGTGACCTCCGAGCAGTACTTC. The chain couples TRBV4-1 to TRBJ2-7; D may be TRBD1 (5 bases). V was cut by 0 bases and J by 6 bases, with 12 bases left in between. The CDR3 runs 14 residues. Germline V lookup: CDR1 MGHRA, CDR2 YSYEKL.

The chain carries TRBV20-1 and TRBJ2-7; either TRBD1 or TRBD2 may fit D (5 bases each). Trimming pared 2 bases from V and 1 base from J, leaving 15 bases between. This CDR3 has 15 residues. Germline V gene data show CDR1 as DFQATT and CDR2 as SNEGSKA (reference sequence). The CDR3 DNA sequence: TGCAGTGCTAGAATCCAGGACGGGACGTCCTACGAGCAGTACTTC. Translated: CSARIQDGTSYEQYF.

This clonotype turned up a few times. The rearrangement uses TRBV7-9 and TRBJ2-7; D gene uncertain. The germline V gene has CDR1 SEHNR and CDR2 FQNEAQ (reference sequence). V was pared by 5 bases and J by 6 bases, with 11 bases between. This CDR3 contains 12 residues. As DNA, the CDR3 is TGTGCCAGCAGCCGCATCCTCGGCGAGCAGTACTTC. Amino acids: CASSRILGEQYF.

The sample holds a few counts of this clonotype. The CDR3 loop reads CASSPGQGIYNEQFF. For the CDR3, the DNA is TGTGCCAGCAGTCCGGGACAGGGGATTTACAATGAGCAGTTCTTC. V is TRBV12-3 or TRBV12-4 and J is TRBJ2-1; TRBD1 agrees at 10 bases. J lost 4 bases, V lost 5 bases, and 5 bases had no gene match. The CDR3 has 15 amino acids.

This clonotype came up a few times. This rearrangement joins TRBV28 to TRBJ1-2; TRBD1 matches 8 bases. Trimming cost V 3 bases and J 8 bases; bases outside gene matches: 8. The CDR3 length is 14 residues. CDR1 MDHEN and CDR2 SYDVKM come from the germline V gene. CDR3 sequence (DNA): TGTGCCAGCAGTTTGCCAGGGGGCGCAGAAGGCTACACCTTC. Translation gives CASSLPGGAEGYTF.

This clonotype was observed many times. This chain links TRBV7-8 with TRBJ2-3; the D is unclear. The CDR3 sequence is 15 residues long. V lost 1 base to trimming and J lost 4 bases, with 12 bases between them. Germline values: CDR1 SGHVS, CDR2 FQNEAQ. CDR3 amino acids: CASSLEARGADTQYF. The CDR3 DNA follows: TGTGCCAGCAGCTTAGAAGCCCGAGGTGCAGATACGCAGTATTTT.